The 26 T cell receptor beta chains below all came from one sample that was sequenced in a study of shared clonotypes between healthy human individuals (dated by TCRdb to 2018 to 2020). Library prep was done by the immunoSEQ multiplex PCR assay. TCRdb took over this immuneACCESS table, retaining in-frame rearrangements with V and J assigned. Such tables are incomplete; in checked studies, under half of the missing clones stem from an unresolved V gene, and the remainder is unexplained. For this sample there are about 2 million clones; 85% to 95% appear just once. About 0.13% of the sample is in the top ten clones. Sequenced material: naive CD4+ T cells sorted from blood. Interpreted using the paper, the cell subset or site label stands for: CD45RA+ positively selected. All receptors derive from a man aged 18 to 30 in good health.

The chain is built from TRBV27 and TRBJ2-2, with D possibly matching TRBD1 (7 bases). From germline, CDR1 is MNHEY and CDR2 SMNVEV (reference sequence). The CDR3 length is 14 residues. V lost 5 bases and J 4 bases, leaving 11 bases between the germline ends. Written as DNA, the CDR3 is TGTGCCAGCAGTGGAGGGACAGCCACCGGGGAGCTGTTTTTT. Its protein product is CASSGGTATGELFF.

V and J are TRBV28 and TRBJ2-1; tentatively, D is TRBD2 (5 bases). V lost 9 bases and J 1 base, leaving 16 bases between the germline ends. The CDR3 is 15 residues long. Per germline, CDR1 MDHEN and CDR2 SYDVKM. CDR3 sequence: CASLKAGGSYNEQFF. The CDR3 DNA reads TGTGCCAGTCTAAAGGCGGGTGGGTCCTACAATGAGCAGTTCTTC.

The V and J genes are TRBV20-1 and TRBJ1-1; D remains ambiguous. The V and J ends lost 7 bases and 3 bases respectively, with 9 bases between them. From germline, CDR1 is DFQATT and CDR2 SNEGSKA (reference sequence). The CDR3 is 11 residues long. The CDR3 here is CSGLRDTEAFF. CDR3 DNA: TGCAGTGGCTTGAGGGACACTGAAGCTTTCTTT.

This chain joins TRBV19 and TRBJ1-1, with D unresolved. The CDR3 extends over 13 amino acids. The germline gives CDR1 LNHDA, CDR2 SQIVND (reference sequence). V lost 5 bases and J 5 bases, leaving 12 bases between the germline ends. The CDR3 reads CASSEVVKTEAFF. CDR3 in DNA: TGTGCCAGTAGTGAGGTTGTCAAGACTGAAGCTTTCTTT.

The chain combines TRBV7-8 with TRBJ2-7, with D possibly TRBD2 on 6 matching bases. The CDR3 consists of 15 residues. V was clipped by 5 bases and J by 6 bases, with 20 bases between them. Germline V gene data show CDR1 as SGHVS and CDR2 as FQNEAQ. The CDR3 region is CASSTVQWGVGEQYF. DNA for the CDR3: TGTGCCAGCAGCACCGTCCAGTGGGGGGTGGGCGAGCAGTACTTC.

This clone was counted between two and nine times. The same CDR3 is also encoded by other DNA sequences in this sample. This chain links TRBV7-9 with TRBJ2-7; maybe TRBD1 (5 bases). Germline assignment: CDR1 SEHNR and CDR2 FQNEAQ (reference sequence). V was cut by 5 bases and J by 4 bases, with 9 bases left in between. The length of the CDR3 is 12 residues. CDR3: CASSLQGYEQYF. In nucleotides, the CDR3 is TGTGCCAGCAGCCTTCAGGGTTACGAGCAGTACTTC. The entire variable domain, with the rest obtained from reference TRBV7-9 and TRBJ2-7, is as follows: DTGVSQNPRHKITKRGQNVTFRCDPISEHNRLYWYRQTLGQGPEFLTYFQNEAQLEKSRLLSDRFSAERPKGSFSTLEIQRTEQGDSAMYLCASSLQGYEQYFGPGTRLTVT.

CDR3 sequence (DNA): TGTGCCAGCAGCCCCTCAGCAGGAACTGGTGAGCAGTACTTC. It translates to CASSPSAGTGEQYF. The V call is TRBV7-2, the J call TRBJ2-7; D gene uncertain. CDR1 SGHTA and CDR2 FQGNSA come from the germline V gene. V lost 5 bases to trimming and J lost 7 bases, with 18 bases between them. This CDR3 is built from 14 residues.

This clone has a single count. This chain links TRBV28 with TRBJ2-3; TRBD2 might be the D (6 bases). The CDR3 consists of 15 residues. CDR1 and CDR2 (germline): MDHEN, SYDVKM. V lost 6 bases and J 1 base, leaving 14 bases between the germline ends. The chain's CDR3 is CASSPGPGGTDTQYF. The CDR3 DNA follows: TGTGCCAGCAGCCCAGGACCGGGGGGCACAGATACGCAGTATTTT.

The chain links TRBV28 to TRBJ1-1, with 7 bases that match TRBD1. J was trimmed by 1 base and V by 4 bases; bases with no gene match: 0. Germline V CDR1 and CDR2: MDHEN, SYDVKM. CDR3 length equals 13 residues. The DNA of the CDR3 is TGTGCCAGCAGTTACAGGGGGAACACTGAAGCTTTCTTT. As protein: CASSYRGNTEAFF. Full variable domain (rest looked up from reference TRBV28 and TRBJ1-1): DVKVTQSSRYLVKRTGEKVFLECVQDMDHENMFWYRQDPGLGLRLIYFSYDVKMKEKGDIPEGYSVSREKKERFSLILESASTNQTSMYLCASSYRGNTEAFFGQGTRLTVV.

V usage is TRBV28 and J usage is TRBJ1-4; a possible D gene is TRBD1 (5 bases). The CDR3 covers 14 residues. V lost 8 bases and J 8 bases, leaving 18 bases between the germline ends. Germline lookup yields CDR1 MDHEN and CDR2 SYDVKM. The CDR3 DNA sequence: TGTGCCAGCGGAGTAAGTGGACGGGGGGAAAAACTGTTTTTT. Translated: CASGVSGRGEKLFF.

This clone showed up just once. The chain links TRBV5-4 to TRBJ1-1; 10 positions match TRBD1. V was clipped by 4 bases and J by 0 bases; unmatched bases: 6. Germline V gives CDR1 SGHNT, CDR2 YYREEE (reference sequence). The CDR3 has 16 residues. The DNA for the CDR3 is TGTGCCAGCAGCCTACGGGACAGGGGCATGAACACTGAAGCTTTCTTT. Its protein is CASSLRDRGMNTEAFF. The full variable domain, in which reference TRBV5-4 and TRBJ1-1 provide the parts outside the CDR3, is ETGVTQSPTHLIKTRGQQVTLRCSSQSGHNTVSWYQQALGQGPQFIFQYYREEENGRGNFPPRFSGLQFPNYSSELNVNALELDDSALYLCASSLRDRGMNTEAFFGQGTRLTVV.

This chain connects TRBV30 to TRBJ2-1, with 8 bases fitting TRBD1. This CDR3 has 14 residues. V lost 4 bases, J lost 0 bases, and 2 bases stayed unmatched. CDR1 and CDR2 from the germline V gene are GTSNPN and SVGIG (reference sequence). The CDR3 sequence is CAWTGQASYNEQFF. CDR3 in DNA: TGTGCCTGGACGGGACAGGCCTCCTACAATGAGCAGTTCTTC.

The chain has TRBV7-2 and TRBJ1-1; possibly TRBD1 for D (5 bases). The germline gives CDR1 SGHTA, CDR2 FQGNSA. V gave up 4 bases and J gave up 8 bases, with 17 bases separating them. This CDR3 is built from 14 residues. CDR3 sequence: CASSSQPGSPEAFF. As DNA, the CDR3 is TGTGCCAGCAGCTCCCAACCAGGGTCCCCGGAAGCTTTCTTT.

Details on this clone: At the DNA level, this CDR3 is encoded by other sequences in the same sample as well. The chain uses TRBV10-3 and TRBJ1-1; D is ambiguous. The V and J ends lost 0 bases and 1 base respectively, with 6 bases between them. Per the germline V gene, CDR1 is ENHRY and CDR2 is SYGVKD. The CDR3 sequence is 14 residues long. The DNA for the CDR3 is TGTGCCATCAGTGAGTCGCGGGGGAACACTGAAGCTTTCTTT. It is translated as CAISESRGNTEAFF.

The chain couples TRBV2 to TRBJ1-3; D unclear. V lost 7 bases and J lost 1, with 8 bases in between. Germline CDR1 reads SNHLY; CDR2 reads FYNNEI. CDR3 length: 13 amino acids. The CDR3 reads CASKGISGNTIYF. In nucleotides, the CDR3 is TGTGCCAGCAAGGGCATATCTGGAAACACCATATATTTT.

The genes are TRBV19 and TRBJ1-5, with TRBD1 as a possible D gene (5 bases). Trimming took 6 bases from V and 3 from J, leaving 12 bases between them. This CDR3 is 14 amino acids long. Germline V gene lookup returns CDR1 LNHDA and CDR2 SQIVND (reference sequence). The CDR3 DNA reads as TGTGCCAGTAGCATCGACAGAAACAATCAGCCCCAGCATTTT. Amino acid sequence: CASSIDRNNQPQHF.

The chain employs TRBV28 and TRBJ1-2; D not resolved. Trimming took off 3 bases at V and 2 bases at J, with 7 bases between the two ends. The V gene's germline CDR1 is MDHEN and CDR2 SYDVKM. This CDR3 has 13 residues. The CDR3: CASSFTVNYGYTF. The CDR3 DNA is TGTGCCAGCAGTTTTACAGTGAACTATGGCTACACCTTC.

The chain uses TRBV18 and TRBJ2-1; D is unclear. CDR3 length: 14 amino acids. Germline values: CDR1 KGHSH, CDR2 LQKENI. V was clipped by 3 bases and J by 6 bases, with 12 bases between them. The CDR3 spells CASSPTLGVNEQFF. The CDR3 DNA reads as TGTGCCAGCTCACCGACGCTTGGGGTCAATGAGCAGTTCTTC.

This clone was counted once. The V gene is TRBV18, the J gene TRBJ1-4; 10 positions match TRBD1. CDR1 is KGHSH, CDR2 LQKENI, per germline. This CDR3 region has 16 residues. V shed 5 bases and J 5 bases; nucleotides not matched to a gene: 8. CDR3 region: CASSSLPGQGNEKLFF. CDR3 DNA sequence: TGTGCCAGCTCAAGCTTACCGGGACAGGGGAATGAAAAACTGTTTTTT.

The V and J genes are TRBV7-9 and TRBJ2-1; 9 positions match TRBD2. The J segment lost 8 bases and the V segment lost 0 bases, leaving 5 bases of the junction unmatched. Germline V lookup: CDR1 SEHNR, CDR2 FQNEAQ (reference sequence). The CDR3 extends over 15 amino acids. The CDR3 region has the DNA TGTGCCAGCAGCTTAGCTAGCGGGAGTACCCATGAGCAGTTCTTC. This codes for CASSLASGSTHEQFF.

Turning to this clone: This same CDR3 is encoded by further DNA sequences in the sample. The V gene is TRBV6-5, the J gene TRBJ1-1, with D possibly matching TRBD1 (5 bases). Germline CDR1 and CDR2: MNHEY and SVGAGI. The CDR3 is 14 amino acids. The germline V and J ends were trimmed by 4 bases and 5 bases, with 14 bases remaining between them. The CDR3: CASSSQGVGTEAFF. The DNA of the CDR3 is TGTGCCAGCAGTTCCCAGGGTGTTGGAACTGAAGCTTTCTTT.

The chain combines TRBV5-1 with TRBJ2-7; weak D call: TRBD1 (5 bases). The length of the CDR3 is 12 residues. V was shortened by 5 bases and J by 0 bases, with 6 bases between the two germline ends. CDR1 is SGHRS, CDR2 YFSETQ, per germline. CDR3 amino acids: CASRDTSYEQYF. As DNA, the CDR3 is TGCGCCAGCAGGGACACCTCCTACGAGCAGTACTTC.

The J gene is TRBJ2-3, the V gene TRBV5-1; 15 bases align to TRBD2. CDR1 and CDR2 (germline): SGHRS, YFSETQ. The length of the CDR3 is 15 residues. Trimming at V came to 3 bases and at J to 8 bases, leaving 4 bases not matched to a gene. For the CDR3, the DNA is TGCGCCAGCAGCTATGGGACTAGCGGGGGGTTTACGCAGTATTTT. Protein: CASSYGTSGGFTQYF.

This chain links TRBV5-1 with TRBJ2-3, with 11 bases matching TRBD2. The V gene's germline CDR1 is SGHRS and CDR2 YFSETQ. The junction had 10 bases not matched to a gene; V was cut back by 3 bases and J by 4 bases. The CDR3 runs to 17 residues. The CDR3 coding sequence is TGCGCCAGCAGCTCTGGGACTAGCGGAGCGAGGGCAGATACGCAGTATTTT. It specifies CASSSGTSGARADTQYF.

The V gene is TRBV2, the J gene TRBJ1-1; D is undetermined. Trimming took 6 bases from V and 1 from J, leaving 9 bases between them. CDR3 length: 13 amino acids. Germline CDR1 and CDR2: SNHLY and FYNNEI. CDR3 coding DNA: TGTGCCAGCAGGTGGACGGGGAACACTGAAGCTTTCTTT. This sequence encodes CASRWTGNTEAFF.

This chain connects TRBV6-1 to TRBJ1-2; D ambiguous. This CDR3 region has 13 residues. Trimming removed 4 bases from V and 2 bases from J, with 8 bases in between. CDR1 and CDR2 (germline): MNHNS, SASEGT. CDR3 in DNA: TGTGCCAGCAGTGGCCGTTCCAACTATGGCTACACCTTC. Its translation: CASSGRSNYGYTF.